What follows describes a single TCR beta chain. The sample originates from a study of blood T cell repertoires in COVID-19. Germline V gene data show CDR1 as LNHDA and CDR2 as SQIVND (reference sequence). The V segment lost 6 bases and the J segment 2 bases; nucleotides outside the gene matches: 4. The CDR3 contains 15 residues. Data came from immunoSEQ multiplex PCR; TCRdb stores just in-frame clones and leaves some out. The sample has approximately 130,000 clones, 86% seen once. The sequence was obtained from a woman aged 50 to 65 who had recovered from COVID-19. Sequencing was performed on peripheral blood. The V gene is TRBV19, the J gene TRBJ1-3, with 10 bases matching TRBD1. CDR3 DNA: TGTGCCAGTAGAGCCGGGACAGGGGCTGGAAACACCATATATTTT. This gives the protein CASRAGTGAGNTIYF.